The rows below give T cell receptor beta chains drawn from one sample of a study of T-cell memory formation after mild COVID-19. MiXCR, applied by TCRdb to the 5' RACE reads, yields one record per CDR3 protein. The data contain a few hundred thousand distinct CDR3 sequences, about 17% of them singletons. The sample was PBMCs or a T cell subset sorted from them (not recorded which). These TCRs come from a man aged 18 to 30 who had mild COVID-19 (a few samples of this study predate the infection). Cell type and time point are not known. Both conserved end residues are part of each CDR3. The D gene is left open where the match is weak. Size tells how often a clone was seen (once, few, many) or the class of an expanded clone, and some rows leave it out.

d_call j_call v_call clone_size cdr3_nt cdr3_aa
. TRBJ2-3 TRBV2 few TGTGCCAGCAGTTCAACTGACTGGTTGGGCACAGATACGCAGTATTTT CASSSTDWLGTDTQYF
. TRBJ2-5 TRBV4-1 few TGCGCCAGCAGCCCCTTCCTAACGGGCCAAGAGACCCAGTACTTC CASSPFLTGQETQYF
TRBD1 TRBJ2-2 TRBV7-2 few TGTGCCAGCAGTCCTAACAGGGGGCAGAACACCGGGGAGCTGTTTTTT CASSPNRGQNTGELFF
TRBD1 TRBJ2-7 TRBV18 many TGTGCCAGCTCAGGGACAGCGTACGAGCAGTACTTC CASSGTAYEQYF
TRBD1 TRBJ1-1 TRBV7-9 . TGTGCCAGCAGAGGGTCGACAGGGGCGGCGAACACTGAAGCTTTCTTT CASRGSTGAANTEAFF
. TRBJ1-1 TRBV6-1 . TGTGCCAGCACCCTATCGTGGAACACTGAAGCTTTCTTT CASTLSWNTEAFF
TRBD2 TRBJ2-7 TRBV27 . TGTGCCAGCAGTTCCCGAGCGGGGGGCTCCCTCTCCTACGAGCAGTACTTC CASSSRAGGSLSYEQYF
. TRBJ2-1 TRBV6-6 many TGTGCCAGCGCCAGGGGCAGTACCAATGAGCAGTTCTTC CASARGSTNEQFF
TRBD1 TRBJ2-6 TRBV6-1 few TGTGCCAGCAGTGAGGGACAGGGGGCGGTTGGGGCCAACGTCCTGACTTTC CASSEGQGAVGANVLTF
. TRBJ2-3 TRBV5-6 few TGTGCCAGCAGCTCACGACCTGGATCTGCGCAGTATTTT CASSSRPGSAQYF
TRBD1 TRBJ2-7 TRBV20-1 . TGCAGTGCTAGTGACAGGGGGCGAAACGAGCAGTACTTC CSASDRGRNEQYF
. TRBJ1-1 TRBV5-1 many TGCGCCAGCAGCATCGGACAGTACACTGAAGCTTTCTTT CASSIGQYTEAFF
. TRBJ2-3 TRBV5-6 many TGTGCCAGCAGCTTGGCCAGGGCAGCGCAGTATTTT CASSLARAAQYF
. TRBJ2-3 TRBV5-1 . TGCGCCAGCAGCGCCGACAGCGCCGGAGATACGCAGTATTTT CASSADSAGDTQYF
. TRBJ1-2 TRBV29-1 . TGCAGCGGCCGGGGGGCGGGCTATGGCTACACCTTC CSGRGAGYGYTF
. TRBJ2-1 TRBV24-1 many TGTGCCACCAGCCCAGCTGGGGTAGATCCTGAGCAGTTCTTC CATSPAGVDPEQFF
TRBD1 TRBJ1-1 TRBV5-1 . TGCGCCAGCACCGTGACAGGGACGAACACTGAAGCTTTCTTT CASTVTGTNTEAFF
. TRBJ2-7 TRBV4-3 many TGCGCCAGCAGCCAAGAGAGGCGAAGCTGGAACGAGCAGTACTTC CASSQERRSWNEQYF
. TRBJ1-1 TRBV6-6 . TGTGCCAGCAGTTACGATGACAGGAACACTGAAGCTTTCTTT CASSYDDRNTEAFF
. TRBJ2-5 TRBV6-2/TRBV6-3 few TGTGCCAGCAGTCCTAATCAGTGGCGAGAGACCCAGTACTTC CASSPNQWRETQYF
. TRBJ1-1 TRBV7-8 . TGTGCCAGCAGCTCGCGAGTCGGGGGGGGGACTGAAGCTTTCTTT CASSSRVGGGTEAFF
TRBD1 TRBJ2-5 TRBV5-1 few TGCGCCAGCGCTGTCGGGGACAGGCAGTACTTC CASAVGDRQYF
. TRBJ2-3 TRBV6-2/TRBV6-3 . TGTGCCAGCAGCCGAAGAACCGGGCCCCCAGAGTATTTT CASSRRTGPPEYF
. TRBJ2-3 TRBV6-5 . TGTGCCAGCAGACCAAGCGGTACTTGGGATACGCAGTATTTT CASRPSGTWDTQYF
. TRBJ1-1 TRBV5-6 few TGTGCCAGCAGCTTGGCCCATATCACTGAAGCTTTCTTT CASSLAHITEAFF
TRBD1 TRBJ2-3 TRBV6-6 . TGTGCCAGCAGCCAGGACAGGTGGGGGACAGATACGCAGTATTTT CASSQDRWGTDTQYF
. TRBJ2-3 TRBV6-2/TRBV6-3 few TGTGCCAGCAGTTACTCCCCGGCGGATACGCAGTATTTT CASSYSPADTQYF
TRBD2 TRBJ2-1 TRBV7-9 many TGTGCCAGCAGCTTAGCCCTAGCGGGGGAGCACAATGAGCAGTTCTTC CASSLALAGEHNEQFF
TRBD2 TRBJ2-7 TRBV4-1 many TGCGCCAGCAGCCTGTGGGTGGGGGGGTTGAACGAGCAGTACTTC CASSLWVGGLNEQYF
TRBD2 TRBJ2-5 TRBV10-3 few TGTGCCATCAGTGAGCCGGGACTAGCGAGCCAAGAGACCCAGTACTTC CAISEPGLASQETQYF
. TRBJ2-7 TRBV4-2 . TGTGCCAGCAGCCAGACCCCTGGCTACGAGCAGTACTTC CASSQTPGYEQYF
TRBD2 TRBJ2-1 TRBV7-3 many TGTGCCAGCAGCTTAGAGGGGCGGGGGTCCTACAATGAGCAGTTCTTC CASSLEGRGSYNEQFF
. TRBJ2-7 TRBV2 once TGTGCCAGCAGGCGGGACAGCATGCCCTACGAGCAGTACTTC CASRRDSMPYEQYF
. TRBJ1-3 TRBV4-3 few TGCGCCAGCAGCCAAGATACGGGCGACTCTGGAAACACCATATATTTT CASSQDTGDSGNTIYF
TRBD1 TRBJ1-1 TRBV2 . TGTGCCAGCAGTGAACGGACAGGGGGGATCACTGAAGCTTTCTTT CASSERTGGITEAFF
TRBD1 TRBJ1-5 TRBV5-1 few TGCGCCAGCAGCTCCGGGACAGGGGAAAATCAGCCCCAGCATTTT CASSSGTGENQPQHF
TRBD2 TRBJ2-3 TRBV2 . TGTGCCAGCGACGGGACTAGCGGGACAGATACGCAGTATTTT CASDGTSGTDTQYF
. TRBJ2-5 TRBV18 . TGTGCCAGCTCACCTCGGGGCGTCATCCCAGGGAAGGAGACCCAGTACTTC CASSPRGVIPGKETQYF
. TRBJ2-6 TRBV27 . TGTGCCAGCAGGGGGACTTTTTCCTCTGGGGCCAACGTCCTGACTTTC CASRGTFSSGANVLTF
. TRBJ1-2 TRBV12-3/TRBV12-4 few TGTGCCAGCAGTTTAGTATCTCGGGCAGCTAACTATGGCTACACCTTC CASSLVSRAANYGYTF
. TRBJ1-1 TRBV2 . TGTGCCAGTCAGCGGGTTTGGATGAACACTGAAGCTTTCTTT CASQRVWMNTEAFF
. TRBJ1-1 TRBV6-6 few TGTGCCAGCAGTTACTCGTCCAGTGAAGCTTTCTTT CASSYSSSEAFF
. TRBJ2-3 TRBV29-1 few TGCAGCGCCGGGACAAGTGGGCAGGGGACAGATACGCAGTATTTT CSAGTSGQGTDTQYF
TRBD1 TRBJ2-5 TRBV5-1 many TGCGCCAGCAGCATCGGACAGGGGCAAGAGACCCAGTACTTC CASSIGQGQETQYF
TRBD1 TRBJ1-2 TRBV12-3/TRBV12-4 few TGTGCCAGCAGGCCCCTGGACAGGGGAAGTGGCTACACCTTC CASRPLDRGSGYTF
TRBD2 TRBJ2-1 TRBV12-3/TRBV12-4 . TGTGCCAGCAGTTTGTCCGGGGGGGCCCGTGAGCAGTTCTTC CASSLSGGAREQFF
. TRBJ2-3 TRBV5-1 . TGCGCCAGCAGCCCCAAGCCCATACAGGCAGATACGCAGTATTTT CASSPKPIQADTQYF